Each of the 26 T cell receptor beta chains below was sequenced from the same sample in a study of cytomegalovirus exposure and HLA in healthy donors. Amplification used 60 Vbeta primers and 13 Jbeta primers. The protocol was immunoSEQ multiplex PCR, while the TCRdb copy is restricted to in-frame clones and leaves out a portion. The table includes 150,000 to 200,000 clones, around 82% detected once. Source material: PBMCs. The receptors stem from a boy younger than 10 in good health and CMV-seronegative.

The rearrangement joins TRBV27 to TRBJ2-1; 8 bases line up with TRBD2. Looked up from germline, CDR1 is MNHEY and CDR2 is SMNVEV (reference sequence). CDR3 size: 17 residues. With 0 bases clipped from V and 0 bases from J, the junction kept 4 bases outside the gene matches. DNA for the CDR3: TGTGCCAGCAGTTTATCAACTAGCGGTAGCTCCTACAATGAGCAGTTCTTC. It yields the protein CASSLSTSGSSYNEQFF.

This sequence joins TRBV19 and TRBJ1-2; 7 bases are shared with TRBD1. The CDR3 consists of 12 residues. Germline CDR1 LNHDA, CDR2 SQIVND (reference sequence). With V trimmed by 9 bases and J by 6 bases, 7 bases remained unmatched. This chain's CDR3 is CASLTGYNGYTF. Here the CDR3 DNA reads TGTGCCAGCCTGACAGGGTACAATGGCTACACCTTC.

The gene calls are TRBV5-1 and TRBJ2-1, with 9 bases matching TRBD2. CDR3 length: 16 residues. Germline V gene data show CDR1 as SGHRS and CDR2 as YFSETQ. V trimming: 5 bases; J trimming: 0 bases; junction bases outside the gene matches: 6. CDR3 in amino acids: CASSTSGRSSYNEQFF. DNA for the CDR3: TGCGCCAGCAGTACTAGCGGGCGAAGCTCCTACAATGAGCAGTTCTTC.

The CDR3 loop is CASSLNPQGQADNQPQHF. The CDR3 bases are TGCGCCAGCAGCTTGAACCCTCAGGGACAGGCTGACAATCAGCCCCAGCATTTT. The chain joins TRBV5-1 to TRBJ1-5; 8 nucleotides agree with TRBD1. The V gene's germline CDR1 is SGHRS and CDR2 YFSETQ. This CDR3 contains 18 residues. With 1 base clipped from V and 3 bases from J, the junction kept 12 bases outside the gene matches. The whole variable domain, remainder taken from reference TRBV5-1 and TRBJ1-5, is KAGVTQTPRYLIKTRGQQVTLSCSPISGHRSVSWYQQTPGQGLQFLFEYFSETQRNKGNFPGRFSGRQFSNSRSEMNVSTLELGDSALYLCASSLNPQGQADNQPQHFGDGTRLSIL.

The J gene is TRBJ1-5, the V gene TRBV18; D is unresolved. The germline V and J ends were trimmed by 3 bases and 7 bases, with 10 bases remaining between them. The CDR3 sequence is 13 residues long. In germline, CDR1 is KGHSH, CDR2 LQKENI. This chain's CDR3 is CASSPKEVQPQHF. The CDR3 region has the DNA TGTGCCAGCTCACCGAAAGAGGTCCAGCCCCAGCATTTT. The full variable domain, rest sourced from reference TRBV18 and TRBJ1-5, is NAGVMQNPRHLVRRRGQEARLRCSPMKGHSHVYWYRQLPEEGLKFMVYLQKENIIDESGMPKERFSAEFPKEGPSILRIQQVVRGDSAAYFCASSPKEVQPQHFGDGTRLSIL.

CDR3: CASSPSGGGTDTQYF. DNA for the CDR3: TGTGCCAGCAGTCCTAGCGGGGGTGGCACAGATACGCAGTATTTT. The chain recombines TRBV2 with TRBJ2-3; 10 bases map to TRBD2. In germline, CDR1 is SNHLY, CDR2 FYNNEI. CDR3 length equals 15 residues. V shed 5 bases, J shed 1 base, and the junction held 3 bases outside the gene matches.

This clone showed up just a few times. The sample holds other DNA sequences that translate to the same CDR3. This chain joins TRBV4-1 and TRBJ2-7, with D possibly matching TRBD1 (6 bases). The CDR3 totals 13 residues. The germline gives CDR1 MGHRA, CDR2 YSYEKL. The germline V and J ends were trimmed by 1 base and 2 bases, with 6 bases remaining between them. CDR3 sequence reads: CASSQAGAYEQYF. CDR3 sequence (DNA): TGCGCCAGCAGCCAAGCAGGGGCCTACGAGCAGTACTTC.

The chain couples TRBV5-4 to TRBJ1-2; a weak D match, TRBD1 (5 bases). From germline, CDR1 is SGHNT and CDR2 YYREEE (reference sequence). Trimming took 1 base from V and 0 from J, leaving 13 bases between them. This CDR3 contains 16 residues. The CDR3 DNA sequence: TGTGCCAGCAGCTTGTGGGGGGGACGGGCTAACTATGGCTACACCTTC. Its protein product is CASSLWGGRANYGYTF.

V and J are TRBV10-3 and TRBJ2-1; possible D gene TRBD2, 6 bases. CDR1 is ENHRY, CDR2 SYGVKD, per germline. This CDR3 region has 14 residues. With 7 bases removed from V and 4 bases from J, the gap between germline ends came to 14 bases. The CDR3 sequence: CAIKSGVVYNEQFF. In DNA form, the CDR3 reads TGTGCCATCAAATCGGGAGTAGTATACAATGAGCAGTTCTTC.

This rearrangement joins TRBV29-1 to TRBJ2-7, with D possibly TRBD1 on 6 matching bases. This CDR3 contains 14 residues. Per germline, CDR1 SQVTM and CDR2 ANQGSEA. V was cut by 7 bases and J by 0 bases, with 16 bases left in between. CDR3 region: CSAERQGSSYEQYF. For the CDR3, the DNA is TGCAGCGCCGAGCGGCAGGGGAGCTCCTACGAGCAGTACTTC.

This sequence joins TRBV18 and TRBJ2-3, with D possibly TRBD1 on 6 matching bases. V lost 0 bases and J 0 bases, leaving 10 bases between the germline ends. The CDR3 has 16 amino acids. Germline CDR1 KGHSH, CDR2 LQKENI. CDR3 bases: TGTGCCAGCTCACCACCGGACAGAGCTAGCACAGATACGCAGTATTTT. The encoded protein is CASSPPDRASTDTQYF.

V and J are TRBV7-9 and TRBJ2-1, with D perhaps TRBD2 (7 bases). Germline CDR1 reads SEHNR; CDR2 reads FQNEAQ (reference sequence). The germline V and J ends were trimmed by 8 bases and 8 bases, with 13 bases remaining between them. The CDR3 runs to 12 residues. CDR3 nucleotide sequence: TGTGCCAGCGGGGGGGCGGACGATGAGCAGTTCTTC. It encodes CASGGADDEQFF.

The gene calls are TRBV7-8 and TRBJ1-2; D is unclear. V lost 2 bases and J lost 4, with 17 bases in between. This CDR3 comprises 16 residues. CDR1 and CDR2 (germline): SGHVS, FQNEAQ. The CDR3 DNA reads as TGTGCCAGCAGCTTAATAGAGAGGCGAACACCCTATGGCTACACCTTC. Amino acid sequence: CASSLIERRTPYGYTF.

The V and J genes are TRBV5-1 and TRBJ2-5; 9 bases map to TRBD1. Germline CDR1 is SGHRS and CDR2 is YFSETQ. This CDR3 comprises 15 residues. Unmatched junction bases numbered 10, after V lost 8 bases and J lost 2 bases. The CDR3 DNA is TGCGCCAGTACCTACCGGGACAGGGATCAAGAGACCCAGTACTTC. This gives the protein CASTYRDRDQETQYF.

The gene calls are TRBV27 and TRBJ2-7; possibly TRBD1 for D (5 bases). This CDR3 is 13 amino acids long. V was clipped by 3 bases and J by 2 bases, with 8 bases between them. Per the germline V gene, CDR1 is MNHEY and CDR2 is SMNVEV (reference sequence). CDR3 bases: TGTGCCAGCAGTTTGGCAGGGACCTACGAGCAGTACTTC. Encoded protein: CASSLAGTYEQYF.

This chain's CDR3 is CASSLAGREGTQYF. The DNA of the CDR3 is TGCGCCAGCAGCTTGGCCGGGAGGGAGGGGACCCAGTACTTC. J is TRBJ2-5 and V is TRBV5-1, with 8 nucleotides matching TRBD2. The CDR3 is 14 amino acids. In germline, CDR1 is SGHRS, CDR2 YFSETQ. V was pared by 0 bases and J by 7 bases, with 5 bases of the junction left unmatched.

This chain links TRBV4-1 with TRBJ2-7; TRBD2 matches 13 bases. Germline CDR1 reads MGHRA; CDR2 reads YSYEKL. The CDR3 loop spans 17 amino acids. J lost 3 bases, V lost 1 base, and 6 bases had no gene match. This chain's CDR3 is CASSQAPGLAGIYEQYF. CDR3 bases: TGCGCCAGCAGCCAAGCCCCGGGACTAGCGGGGATCTACGAGCAGTACTTC.

The genes are TRBV13 and TRBJ2-2; 8 nucleotides align to TRBD2. V trimming: 1 base; J trimming: 5 bases; junction bases outside the gene matches: 3. Germline lookup yields CDR1 PRHDT and CDR2 FYEKMQ (reference sequence). This CDR3 is built from 15 residues. Here the CDR3 DNA reads TGTGCCAGCAGCTTAGCGGGAGGGAGGACCGGGGAGCTGTTTTTT. Protein sequence: CASSLAGGRTGELFF.

The rearrangement uses TRBV2 and TRBJ2-7, with 9 bases lining up with TRBD1. From germline, CDR1 is SNHLY and CDR2 FYNNEI. The junction had 2 bases not matched to a gene; V was cut back by 5 bases and J by 0 bases. This CDR3 has 14 amino acids. The CDR3 spells CASSRDRDSYEQYF. The DNA for the CDR3 is TGTGCCAGCAGTAGGGACAGGGACTCCTACGAGCAGTACTTC.

V and J are TRBV7-3 and TRBJ2-2; a weak D match, TRBD2 (5 bases). V dropped 5 bases and J dropped 4 bases, with 14 bases sitting between them. Germline values: CDR1 SGHTA, CDR2 FQGTGA. The CDR3 has 15 amino acids. The CDR3 spells CASSPRGGPTGELFF. Written as DNA, the CDR3 is TGTGCCAGCAGCCCCCGAGGAGGCCCCACCGGGGAGCTGTTTTTT.

The CDR3 sequence is CASSQTGMNTEAFF. As DNA, the CDR3 is TGTGCCAGCAGTCAAACAGGGATGAACACTGAAGCTTTCTTT. V gene TRBV27 combines with J gene TRBJ1-1, with D possibly TRBD1 on 6 matching bases. V shed 5 bases and J shed 0 bases, with 10 bases lying between them. Germline V gene sequence: CDR1 MNHEY, CDR2 SMNVEV (reference sequence). CDR3 size: 14 residues.

Only a few counts were recorded for this clone. The chain uses TRBV5-1 and TRBJ2-1, with TRBD2 matching over 10 bases. The ends lost 10 bases at V and 3 bases at J; junction bases unmatched: 7. CDR3 size: 14 residues. Germline CDR1 and CDR2: SGHRS and YFSETQ. CDR3 in amino acids: CASTPSGSYNEQFF. The CDR3 DNA is TGCGCCTCCACCCCTAGCGGGAGCTACAATGAGCAGTTCTTC.

This clone was counted once. The chain uses TRBV19 and TRBJ1-5, with 8 bases that match TRBD1. The germline gives CDR1 LNHDA, CDR2 SQIVND (reference sequence). The length of the CDR3 is 17 residues. V gave up 3 bases and J gave up 4 bases; unmatched junction bases: 11. The CDR3 is CASSIQGQVNWNQPQHF. The DNA for the CDR3 is TGTGCCAGTAGTATTCAGGGACAGGTTAATTGGAATCAGCCCCAGCATTTT.

The rearrangement links TRBV28 to TRBJ2-2; 8 bases match TRBD1. Germline values: CDR1 MDHEN, CDR2 SYDVKM. Trimming removed 3 bases from V and 7 bases from J; junction bases left unmatched: 7. The CDR3 has 15 amino acids. CDR3 protein: CASSFLDRAHGELFF. CDR3 bases: TGTGCCAGCAGTTTTCTGGACAGGGCCCACGGGGAGCTGTTTTTT.

The chain combines TRBV27 with TRBJ2-7; D possibly corresponds to TRBD1 (6 bases). Germline CDR1 and CDR2: MNHEY and SMNVEV (reference sequence). The V end lost 6 bases, the J end lost 1 base, and 10 bases lay between the germline ends. The length of the CDR3 is 13 residues. For the CDR3, the DNA is TGTGCCAGCAGCAGGACAGATTCCTACGAGCAGTACTTC. It yields the protein CASSRTDSYEQYF.

J is TRBJ2-1 and V is TRBV27; TRBD2 matches at 11 bases. Germline V gene data show CDR1 as MNHEY and CDR2 as SMNVEV (reference sequence). The CDR3 is 15 amino acids. With V trimmed by 10 bases and J by 4 bases, 9 bases remained unmatched. As DNA, the CDR3 is TGTGCCACTAGGGGGCTAGCGGGGGGATACAATGAGCAGTTCTTC. Its protein is CATRGLAGGYNEQFF.